Shown below are 3 T cell receptor beta chains from a single sample sequenced in a study of PD-1 blockade in mismatch repair-deficient tumors. Assay used: immunoSEQ multiplex PCR; TCRdb lists only in-frame clones, some missing. Among about 51,000 clones listed, more than 65% were seen once. Specimen: peripheral blood, collected 20 weeks after starting pembrolizumab. The receptors originated from an adult with mismatch repair-deficient cancer.

The chain links TRBV10-1 to TRBJ1-6; D unresolved. CDR3 length: 13 residues. V was cut by 8 bases and J by 8 bases, with 13 bases left in between. Germline V gene data show CDR1 as WNHNN and CDR2 as SYGVQD (reference sequence). The CDR3 spells CASEAAYHSPLHF. The DNA of the CDR3 is TGCGCCAGCGAGGCAGCGTACCATTCACCCCTCCACTTT.

The CDR3 sequence: CASSPGPGEYEQYF. The CDR3, as DNA: TGTGCCAGCTCACCCGGCCCCGGGGAGTACGAGCAGTACTTC. This rearrangement joins TRBV18 to TRBJ2-7, with a weak D call TRBD2 (5 bases). In germline, CDR1 is KGHSH, CDR2 LQKENI. V was shortened by 3 bases and J by 4 bases, with 13 bases between the two germline ends. The CDR3 is 14 residues long.

This chain connects TRBV4-1 to TRBJ1-5, with no clear D. Germline CDR1 MGHRA, CDR2 YSYEKL. V lost 1 base and J 2 bases, leaving 15 bases between the germline ends. CDR3 length: 17 residues. DNA of the CDR3: TGCGCCAGCAGCCAAGGGGCATCCAGGCTCGGCAATCAGCCCCAGCATTTT. This sequence encodes CASSQGASRLGNQPQHF.